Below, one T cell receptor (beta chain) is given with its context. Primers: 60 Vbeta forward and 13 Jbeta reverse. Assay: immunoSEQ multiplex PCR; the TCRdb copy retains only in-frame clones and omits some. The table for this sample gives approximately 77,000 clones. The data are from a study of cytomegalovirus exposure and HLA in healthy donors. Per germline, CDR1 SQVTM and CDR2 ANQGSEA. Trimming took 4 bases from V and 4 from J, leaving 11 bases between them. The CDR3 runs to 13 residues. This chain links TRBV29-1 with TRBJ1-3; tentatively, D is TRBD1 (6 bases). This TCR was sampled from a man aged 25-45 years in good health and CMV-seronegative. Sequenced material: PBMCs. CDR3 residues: CSVVQGTGNTIYF. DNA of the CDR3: TGCAGCGTTGTACAGGGCACAGGAAACACCATATATTTT.